This TCR beta chain was recovered during a study of blood T cell repertoires in COVID-19. This CDR3 comprises 13 residues. CDR1 is SGHTS, CDR2 YDEGEE, per germline. The ends were cut back, 4 bases at V and 4 bases at J, with 11 bases in the middle. Sequencing was performed with immunoSEQ multiplex PCR; in TCRdb, only in-frame clones are kept and a portion is missing. The profile shows about 170,000 clones, more than 75% of them singletons. The sequence was obtained from a man over 45 who had recovered from COVID-19. V is TRBV5-8 and J is TRBJ2-5; D gene uncertain. The sequenced sample consisted of peripheral blood. CDR3 sequence reads: CASSLHVRETQYF. CDR3 coding DNA: TGTGCCAGCAGCCTCCACGTGCGAGAGACCCAGTACTTC. Looking up the rest from reference TRBV5-8 and TRBJ2-5 gives the full variable domain: EAGVTQSPTHLIKTRGQQATLRCSPISGHTSVYWYQQALGLGLQFLLWYDEGEERNRGNFPPRFSGRQFPNYSSELNVNALELEDSALYLCASSLHVRETQYFGPGTRLLVL.